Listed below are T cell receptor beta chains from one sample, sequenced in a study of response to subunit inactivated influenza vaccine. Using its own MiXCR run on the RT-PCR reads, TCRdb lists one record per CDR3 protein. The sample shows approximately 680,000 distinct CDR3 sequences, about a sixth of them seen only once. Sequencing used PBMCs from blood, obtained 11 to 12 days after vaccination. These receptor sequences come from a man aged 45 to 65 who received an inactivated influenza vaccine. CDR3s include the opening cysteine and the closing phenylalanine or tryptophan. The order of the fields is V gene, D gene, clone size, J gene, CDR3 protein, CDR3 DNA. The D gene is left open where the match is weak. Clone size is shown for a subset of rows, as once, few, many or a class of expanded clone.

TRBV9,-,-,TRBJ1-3,CASTNPSGNTIYF,TGTGCCAGCACCAACCCATCCGGAAACACCATATATTTT
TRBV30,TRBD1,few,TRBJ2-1,CACTPGGIYNEQFF,TGTGCCTGCACCCCAGGGGGAATCTACAATGAGCAGTTCTTC
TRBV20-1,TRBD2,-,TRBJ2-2,CSGTSRDTGELFF,TGCAGCGGGACTAGTCGCGACACCGGGGAGCTGTTTTTT
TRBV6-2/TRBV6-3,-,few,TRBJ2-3,CASRDLTWEYF,TGTGCCAGCAGAGATCTCACATGGGAGTATTTT
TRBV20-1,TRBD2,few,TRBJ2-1,CSAKNSGRAYNEQFF,TGCAGTGCTAAAAACAGCGGGAGGGCGTACAATGAGCAGTTCTTC
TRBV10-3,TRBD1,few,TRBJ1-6,CAISEQGLDSPLHF,TGTGCCATCAGTGAACAGGGGTTAGATTCACCCCTCCACTTT
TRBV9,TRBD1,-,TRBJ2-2,CASSVGLGQANTGELFF,TGTGCCAGCAGCGTAGGTTTGGGACAGGCGAACACCGGGGAGCTGTTTTTT
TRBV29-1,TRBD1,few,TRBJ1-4,CSATGATNEKLFF,TGCAGCGCCACAGGGGCCACTAATGAAAAACTGTTTTTT
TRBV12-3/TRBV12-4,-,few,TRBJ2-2,CASTKRGTGSTGELFF,TGTGCCAGCACTAAACGGGGGACGGGCTCAACCGGGGAGCTGTTTTTT
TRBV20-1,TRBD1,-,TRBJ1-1,CSALRTGGMNTEAFF,TGCAGTGCTCTTCGGACAGGGGGTATGAACACTGAAGCTTTCTTT
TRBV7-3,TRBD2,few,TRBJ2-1,CASSPLGAGDEQFF,TGTGCCAGCAGCCCGCTCGGGGCGGGAGACGAGCAGTTCTTC
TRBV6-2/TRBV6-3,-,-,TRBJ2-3,CASSYPQSTDTQYF,TGTGCCAGCAGTTACCCGCAGAGCACAGATACGCAGTATTTT
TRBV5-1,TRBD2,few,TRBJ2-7,CASSPGLAGKSSYEQYF,TGCGCCAGCAGCCCGGGACTAGCGGGCAAGAGCTCCTACGAGCAGTACTTC
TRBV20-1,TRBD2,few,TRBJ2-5,CSASLLLAGETQYF,TGCAGTGCTAGTCTTTTGTTAGCGGGCGAGACCCAGTACTTC
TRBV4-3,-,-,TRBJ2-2,CASSQEAGPRTGELFF,TGCGCCAGCAGCCAGGAAGCTGGGCCGAGAACCGGGGAGCTGTTTTTT
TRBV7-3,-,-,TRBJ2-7,CASSLTGAREQYF,TGTGCCAGCAGCTTAACCGGGGCGCGGGAGCAGTACTTC
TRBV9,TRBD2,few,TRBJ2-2,CASSRSTSDTGELFF,TGTGCCAGCAGCAGATCGACTAGCGACACCGGGGAGCTGTTTTTT
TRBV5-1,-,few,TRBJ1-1,CASSNTGVNTEAFF,TGCGCCAGCAGCAATACAGGAGTAAACACTGAAGCTTTCTTT
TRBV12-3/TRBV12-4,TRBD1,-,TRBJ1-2,CASSPLTGAGSGYTF,TGTGCCAGCAGTCCATTGACAGGGGCGGGTTCTGGCTACACCTTC
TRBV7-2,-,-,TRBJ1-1,CASSLVGLVEAFF,TGTGCCAGCAGCTTAGTGGGCTTGGTTGAAGCTTTCTTT
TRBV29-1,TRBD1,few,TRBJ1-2,CSVAGTGGDYGYTF,TGCAGCGTAGCCGGGACAGGGGGCGACTATGGCTACACCTTC
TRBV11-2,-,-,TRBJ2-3,CASSSQGLTQYF,TGTGCCAGCAGCTCACAGGGTTTGACGCAGTATTTT
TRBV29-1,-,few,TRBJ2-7,CSVDSGAAIYEQYF,TGCAGCGTTGACAGCGGAGCGGCCATCTACGAGCAGTACTTC
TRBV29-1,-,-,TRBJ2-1,CSAMRSNSYNEQFF,TGCAGCGCCATGCGGTCAAATTCCTACAATGAGCAGTTCTTC
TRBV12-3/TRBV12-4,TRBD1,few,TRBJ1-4,CASSSDRVAEKLFF,TGTGCCAGCAGCTCCGACAGGGTAGCTGAAAAACTGTTTTTT
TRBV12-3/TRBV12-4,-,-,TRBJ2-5,CASRFGGGGQETQYF,TGTGCCAGCAGATTCGGGGGCGGGGGTCAAGAGACCCAGTACTTC
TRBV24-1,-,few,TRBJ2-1,CATSDHRATGIGEQFF,TGTGCCACCAGTGACCACCGGGCCACAGGGATTGGTGAGCAGTTCTTC
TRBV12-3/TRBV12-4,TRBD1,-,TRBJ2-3,CASSPPPGTESTDTQYF,TGTGCCAGCAGTCCGCCACCCGGGACAGAAAGCACAGATACGCAGTATTTT
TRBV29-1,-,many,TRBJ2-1,CSVGSGAYNEQFF,TGCAGCGTTGGGTCAGGGGCTTACAATGAGCAGTTCTTC
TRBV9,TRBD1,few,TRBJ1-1,CASRVGQGAVDTEAFF,TGTGCCAGCAGGGTGGGACAGGGGGCTGTGGACACTGAAGCTTTCTTT